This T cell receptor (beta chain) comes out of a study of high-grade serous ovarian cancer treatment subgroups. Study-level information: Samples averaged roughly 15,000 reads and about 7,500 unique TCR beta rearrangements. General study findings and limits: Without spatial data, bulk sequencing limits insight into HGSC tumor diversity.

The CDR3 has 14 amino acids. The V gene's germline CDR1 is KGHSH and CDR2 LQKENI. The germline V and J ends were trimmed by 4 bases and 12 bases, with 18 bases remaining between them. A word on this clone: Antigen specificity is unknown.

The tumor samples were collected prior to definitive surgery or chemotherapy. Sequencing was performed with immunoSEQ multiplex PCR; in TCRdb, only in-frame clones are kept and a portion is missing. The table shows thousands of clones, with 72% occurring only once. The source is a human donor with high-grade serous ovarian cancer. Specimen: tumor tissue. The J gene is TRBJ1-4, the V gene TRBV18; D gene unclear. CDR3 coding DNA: TGTGCCAGCTCACGAGAAACGGGCATTACAGAACTGTTTTTT. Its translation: CASSRETGITELFF. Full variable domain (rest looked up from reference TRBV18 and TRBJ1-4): NAGVMQNPRHLVRRRGQEARLRCSPMKGHSHVYWYRQLPEEGLKFMVYLQKENIIDESGMPKERFSAEFPKEGPSILRIQQVVRGDSAAYFCASSRETGITELFFGSGTQLSVL.